This note documents a single TCR beta chain sequence. The data are from a study of blood T cell repertoires in COVID-19. Across the study: Material from acute and convalescent COVID-19 was sourced from the United States, Italy and Spain. The analysed material was cDNA or gDNA that came from T cells, B-cell-depleted T cells, or PBMCs.

Original processing methods: How many nucleated cells were present was estimated from reference gene primer amplification. Sequencing used immunoSEQ multiplex PCR; TCRdb keeps in-frame clones, though not all of them. D and trimming were read from the DNA, whereas the V and J calls and clone size are those reported in that table. Here the sample spans 180,000 or so clones, around 87% being singletons. V shed 2 bases and J 8 bases; nucleotides not matched to a gene: 7. CDR3 length: 14 amino acids. Germline V gene data show CDR1 as KGHSH and CDR2 as LQKENI. The V call is TRBV18, the J call TRBJ1-2; 8 nucleotides agree with TRBD1. The clonotype was recovered from a man between 40 and 49 years old with active or convalescent COVID-19. Sequencing was done on a sample of peripheral blood. DNA of the CDR3: TGTGCCAGCTCACCAGTCAGGGGGCCTTCCGGCTACACCTTC. It codes for CASSPVRGPSGYTF.